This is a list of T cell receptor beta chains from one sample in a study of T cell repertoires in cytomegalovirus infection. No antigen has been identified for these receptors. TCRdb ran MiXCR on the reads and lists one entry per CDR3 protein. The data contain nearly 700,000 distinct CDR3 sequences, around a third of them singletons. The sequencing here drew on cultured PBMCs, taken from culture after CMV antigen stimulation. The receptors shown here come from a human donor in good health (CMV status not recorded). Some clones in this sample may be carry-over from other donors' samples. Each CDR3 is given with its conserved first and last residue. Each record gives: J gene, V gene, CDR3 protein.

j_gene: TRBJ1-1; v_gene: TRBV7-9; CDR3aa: CASSSRKQGVTEAFF
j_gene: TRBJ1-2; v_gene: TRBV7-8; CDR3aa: CASSLTGGYGYTF
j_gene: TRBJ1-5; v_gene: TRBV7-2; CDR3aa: CASSPPRTAANQPQHF
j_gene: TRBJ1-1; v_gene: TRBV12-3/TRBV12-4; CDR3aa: CASSDQGGTEAFF
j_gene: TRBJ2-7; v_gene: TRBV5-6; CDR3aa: CASSLTGEGSYEQYF
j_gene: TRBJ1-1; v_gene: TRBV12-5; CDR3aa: CASGLTPGQGRSFF
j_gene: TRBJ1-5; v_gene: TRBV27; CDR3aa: CASSIMNNQPQHF
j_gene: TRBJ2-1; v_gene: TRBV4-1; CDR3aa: CASSQSMGLPENEQFF
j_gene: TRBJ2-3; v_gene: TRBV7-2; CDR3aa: CASSLGTGRSGSGKDTQYF
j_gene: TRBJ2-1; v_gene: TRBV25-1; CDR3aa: CASVAGGYNEQFF
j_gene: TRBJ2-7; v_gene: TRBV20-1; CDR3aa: CSANVDGSSYEQYF
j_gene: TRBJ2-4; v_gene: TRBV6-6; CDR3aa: CASSYDRGFQNIQYF
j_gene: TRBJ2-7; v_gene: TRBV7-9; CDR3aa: CASSSSKRAYEQYF
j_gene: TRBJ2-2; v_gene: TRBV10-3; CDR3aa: CAISYSGREVTGELFF
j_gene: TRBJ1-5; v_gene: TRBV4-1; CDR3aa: CASSQEIGHFYSNQPQHF
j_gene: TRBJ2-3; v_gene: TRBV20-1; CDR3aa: CSIGGTSGRGTDTQYF
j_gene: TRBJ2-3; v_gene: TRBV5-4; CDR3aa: CASSLAGVVTDTQYF
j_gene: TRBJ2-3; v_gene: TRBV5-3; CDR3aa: CASSLGRTKSTDTQYF
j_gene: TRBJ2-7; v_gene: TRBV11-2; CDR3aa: CASSSHPGRSSEQYF
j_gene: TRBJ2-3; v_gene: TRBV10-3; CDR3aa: CAISGGAIARDGSGGTDTQYF
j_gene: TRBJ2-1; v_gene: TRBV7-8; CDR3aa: CASSPGWDFYNEQFF
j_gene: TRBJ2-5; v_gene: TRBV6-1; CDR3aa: CASSLWTSGGRETQYF
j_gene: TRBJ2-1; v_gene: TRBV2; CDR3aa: CARRIPGLENNEQFF
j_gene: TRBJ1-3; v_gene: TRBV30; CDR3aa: CAWKGRGTGNTIYF
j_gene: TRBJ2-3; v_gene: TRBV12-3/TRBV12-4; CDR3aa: CASRRDRYTDTQYF
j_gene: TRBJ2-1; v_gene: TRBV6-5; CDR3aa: CASSEGGRPYNEQFF
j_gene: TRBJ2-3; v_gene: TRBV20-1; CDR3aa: CSARGGAGAASRRHTDTQYF
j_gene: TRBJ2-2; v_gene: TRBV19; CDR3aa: CASRGTSGRVHLF
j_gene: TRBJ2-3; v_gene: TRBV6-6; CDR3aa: CASSNSFSPPDTQYF
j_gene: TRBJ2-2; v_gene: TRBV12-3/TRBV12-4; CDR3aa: CASSPAAGAGELFF